This T cell receptor beta chain was captured in a study of T-cell memory formation after mild COVID-19. Study-wide findings and caveats: Largely, contracting CD4+ clones fell within CM and EM, and contracting CD8+ clones within EMRA.

Trimming removed 6 bases at V and 5 bases at J, with 15 bases between. The CDR3 covers 14 residues. Remarks on this clonotype: Its cognate antigen is unknown.

TCR alpha and TCR beta cDNA libraries carrying sample barcodes and UMIs came from 5'RACE with constant-segment primers. TCRdb processed the 5' RACE reads anew with MiXCR; each CDR3 protein has one entry. The data hold about 340,000 distinct CDR3 sequences, with around 20% observed a single time. Sequencing input: PBMCs or a T cell subset sorted from them (not recorded which). This receptor was identified in an adult woman who had mild COVID-19 (a few samples of this study predate the infection). Cell type and time point are not known. The V call is TRBV12-3 or TRBV12-4, the J call TRBJ2-3; tentative D call: TRBD1 (6 bases). The DNA for the CDR3 is TGTGCCAGCAGGAGGCTGGGCAGGGGAGATACGCAGTATTTT. This sequence encodes CASRRLGRGDTQYF.